These 30 T cell receptor beta chains share one sample of origin, sequenced in a study of T cells after yellow fever vaccination. Using its own MiXCR run on the 5' RACE reads, TCRdb lists one record per CDR3 protein. The table has about 500,000 distinct CDR3 sequences, approximately 16% seen once. The specimen was PBMCs, collected around 5 days after the first yellow fever vaccination. The receptors stem from a man younger than 35 who received the YFV17D yellow fever vaccine.

The table lists this clonotype with a few counts. The rearrangement links TRBV7-3 to TRBJ2-1; 10 bases fit TRBD2. CDR3 length: 15 amino acids. In germline, CDR1 is SGHTA, CDR2 FQGTGA. After removal of 4 bases from V and 4 bases from J, the junction contained 4 bases not matched to a gene. The CDR3 DNA is TGTGCCAGCAGCTCAGGGACTAGCGTTTACAATGAGCAGTTCTTC. Amino acid sequence: CASSSGTSVYNEQFF.

The CDR3 here is CASSLARGQSYEQYF. The DNA for the CDR3 is TGTGCCAGCAGCTTGGCGAGGGGACAGTCCTACGAGCAGTACTTC. The rearrangement uses TRBV5-4 and TRBJ2-7, with 7 nucleotides matching TRBD1. There are 15 residues in the CDR3. Per germline, CDR1 SGHNT and CDR2 YYREEE (reference sequence). The J segment lost 1 base and the V segment lost 0 bases, leaving 4 bases of the junction unmatched.

This clonotype appeared a few times. This chain links TRBV4-1 with TRBJ1-6; D may be TRBD1 (6 bases). Germline V gene lookup returns CDR1 MGHRA and CDR2 YSYEKL. The CDR3 has 14 amino acids. V was shortened by 1 base and J by 10 bases, with 11 bases between the two germline ends. CDR3 bases: TGCGCCAGCAGCCAAGCCAGGGGCGGCTCACCCCTCCACTTT. Amino acids: CASSQARGGSPLHF.

This chain connects TRBV20-1 to TRBJ2-7, with TRBD1 as a possible D gene (6 bases). Germline CDR1 DFQATT, CDR2 SNEGSKA (reference sequence). The CDR3 consists of 12 residues. Trimming cost V 6 bases and J 2 bases, with 11 bases left between them. The chain's CDR3 is CSANGDTYEQYF. CDR3 bases: TGCAGTGCAAATGGGGACACCTACGAGCAGTACTTC.

V gene TRBV6-2 or TRBV6-3 combines with J gene TRBJ1-3; 8 bases map to TRBD1. Germline CDR1 is MNHEY and CDR2 is SVGEGT. The CDR3 is 21 amino acids. Trimming at V came to 0 bases and at J to 0 bases, leaving 16 bases not matched to a gene. CDR3 loop: CASSYSRQGWMGAHSGNTIYF. CDR3 nucleotide sequence: TGTGCCAGCAGTTACTCCCGACAGGGGTGGATGGGGGCTCACTCTGGAAACACCATATATTTT.

This clonotype turned up a few times. This chain connects TRBV6-1 to TRBJ1-2; TRBD1 aligns across 7 bases. Germline CDR1 and CDR2: MNHNS and SASEGT. The J segment lost 5 bases and the V segment lost 8 bases, leaving 14 bases of the junction unmatched. This CDR3 region has 15 residues. The CDR3 bases are TGTGCCAGCCTAAGAGCAGGGGGATCGTTATATGGCTACACCTTC. Protein product: CASLRAGGSLYGYTF.

V gene TRBV20-1 combines with J gene TRBJ1-4; D call uncertain. V lost 3 bases to trimming and J lost 4 bases, with 15 bases between them. The V gene's germline CDR1 is DFQATT and CDR2 SNEGSKA (reference sequence). The CDR3 spans 15 residues. The CDR3 DNA reads as TGCAGTGCTAGCCCTCCGGGGAGGAATAATGAAAAACTGTTTTTT. This gives the protein CSASPPGRNNEKLFF.

This clonotype was observed many times. This chain joins TRBV6-2 or TRBV6-3 and TRBJ2-6, with D unclear. The CDR3 is 15 amino acids. Germline CDR1 is MNHEY and CDR2 is SVGEGT. V gave up 3 bases and J gave up 0 bases, with 6 bases separating them. The CDR3 here is CASSYSSSGANVLTF. CDR3 DNA: TGTGCCAGCAGTTATAGCAGCTCTGGGGCCAACGTCCTGACTTTC.

This clonotype was counted between two and nine times. The chain employs TRBV12-3 or TRBV12-4 and TRBJ2-2; perhaps TRBD2 as D (5 bases). The CDR3 contains 16 residues. V was shortened by 3 bases and J by 4 bases, with 15 bases between the two germline ends. The CDR3 coding sequence is TGTGCCAGCAGTTTTTTTCGGGGAATGGGCACCGGGGAGCTGTTTTTT. It codes for CASSFFRGMGTGELFF.

The rearrangement uses TRBV2 and TRBJ1-5; the D is unclear. CDR1 is SNHLY and CDR2 is FYNNEI in the germline V gene. V lost 3 bases and J 4 bases, leaving 7 bases between the germline ends. The CDR3 length is 13 residues. The CDR3 nucleotides are TGTGCCAGCAGTGACCCTAGGAATCAGCCCCAGCATTTT. Encoded protein: CASSDPRNQPQHF.

The chain recombines TRBV5-6 with TRBJ2-7; perhaps TRBD2 as D (6 bases). V dropped 3 bases and J dropped 3 bases, with 13 bases sitting between them. Germline V gene sequence: CDR1 SGHDT, CDR2 YYEEEE. The CDR3 sequence is 14 residues long. The CDR3 region has the DNA TGTGCCAGCAGCTGGGGGGTTGGGTTCTACGAGCAGTACTTC. This translates into CASSWGVGFYEQYF.

The chain uses TRBV20-1 and TRBJ2-3; perhaps D is TRBD1 or TRBD2 (6 bases each). Trimming cost V 0 bases and J 6 bases, with 13 bases left between them. There are 14 residues in the CDR3. Looked up from germline, CDR1 is DFQATT and CDR2 is SNEGSKA (reference sequence). The CDR3 is CSAREEGGWDTQYF. The CDR3 DNA reads TGCAGTGCTAGAGAAGAGGGGGGCTGGGATACGCAGTATTTT.

This clonotype was observed a few times. The rearrangement links TRBV7-2 to TRBJ1-2; D gene ambiguous. This CDR3 comprises 15 residues. Germline assignment: CDR1 SGHTA and CDR2 FQGNSA. Trimming removed 5 bases at V and 6 bases at J, with 19 bases between. CDR3 protein: CASSATGMTPHGYTF. DNA for the CDR3: TGTGCCAGCAGCGCTACCGGGATGACTCCCCATGGCTACACCTTC.

The chain recombines TRBV18 with TRBJ1-1, with no clear D. This CDR3 has 16 amino acids. CDR1 is KGHSH and CDR2 is LQKENI in the germline V gene. Between the trimmed V and J ends, which lost 6 bases and 0 bases, there was a span of 17 bases. This chain's CDR3 is CASSRSRTSMNTEAFF. In DNA, the CDR3 is TGTGCCAGCTCGCGGTCGCGGACCTCAATGAACACTGAAGCTTTCTTT.

This clonotype was picked up many times. The genes are TRBV20-1 and TRBJ2-1, with TRBD1 as a possible D gene (5 bases). This CDR3 has 12 amino acids. In germline, CDR1 is DFQATT, CDR2 SNEGSKA (reference sequence). The germline V and J ends were trimmed by 1 base and 8 bases, with 9 bases remaining between them. The CDR3 region has the DNA TGCAGTGCTAGAGGGACAACCCATGAGCAGTTCTTC. Translating gives CSARGTTHEQFF.

This chain connects TRBV6-1 to TRBJ2-7; 8 bases match TRBD2. The CDR3 has 15 residues. Unmatched junction bases numbered 10, after V lost 7 bases and J lost 2 bases. Germline V lookup: CDR1 MNHNS, CDR2 SASEGT. The CDR3 loop reads CASKTTGTRTYEQYF. Here the CDR3 DNA reads TGTGCCAGCAAGACGACCGGGACTAGGACCTACGAGCAGTACTTC.

This clonotype was counted between two and nine times. As DNA, the CDR3 is TGTGCCACCAGTGATGCGGCCAGGGGAGAGTATGGCTACACCTTC. It is translated as CATSDAARGEYGYTF. The J gene is TRBJ1-2, the V gene TRBV24-1; tentative D call: TRBD1 (6 bases). The CDR3 is 15 amino acids. Germline V gene lookup returns CDR1 KGHDR and CDR2 SFDVKD. V lost 3 bases and J 5 bases, leaving 15 bases between the germline ends.

This chain connects TRBV12-3 or TRBV12-4 to TRBJ2-5; D uncertain. The V and J ends lost 5 bases and 1 base respectively, with 17 bases between them. The CDR3 length is 16 residues. The chain's CDR3 is CASSLGWAILQETQYF. The CDR3 nucleotides read TGTGCCAGCAGTCTAGGCTGGGCAATCCTCCAAGAGACCCAGTACTTC.

This clonotype was counted once. This sequence joins TRBV7-2 and TRBJ1-5, with D perhaps matching TRBD1 (6 bases). CDR3 length equals 14 residues. The germline V and J ends were trimmed by 8 bases and 6 bases, with 17 bases remaining between them. Germline-derived CDR1 and CDR2 are SGHTA and FQGNSA. The CDR3, as DNA: TGTGCCAGCGCCCCCAGGGGTTTAGGTCAGCCCCAGCATTTT. Amino acids: CASAPRGLGQPQHF.

The V and J genes are TRBV11-2 and TRBJ2-5; no clear D. The CDR3 extends over 13 amino acids. Trimming stripped 0 bases from V and 4 bases from J, with 6 bases between. Germline V CDR1 and CDR2: SGHAT, FQNNGV. Here the CDR3 DNA reads TGTGCCAGCAGCTTAGACATGGGAGAGACCCAGTACTTC. Residues: CASSLDMGETQYF. The full variable domain, completed using reference TRBV11-2 and TRBJ2-5, is EAGVAQSPRYKIIEKRQSVAFWCNPISGHATLYWYQQILGQGPKLLIQFQNNGVVDDSQLPKDRFSAERLKGVDSTLKIQPAKLEDSAVYLCASSLDMGETQYFGPGTRLLVL.

This clonotype was counted a few times. This rearrangement joins TRBV12-3 or TRBV12-4 to TRBJ2-5, with D unclear. V lost 4 bases to trimming and J lost 4 bases, with 13 bases between them. The CDR3 has 14 amino acids. This CDR3 is CASSSTENPETQYF. The CDR3 DNA reads TGTGCCAGCAGTTCCACAGAAAACCCAGAGACCCAGTACTTC.

The rearrangement links TRBV20-1 to TRBJ2-5, with D maybe TRBD2 (6 bases). The CDR3 runs 15 residues. Trimming pared 5 bases from V and 5 bases from J, leaving 21 bases between. Germline lookup yields CDR1 DFQATT and CDR2 SNEGSKA (reference sequence). For the CDR3, the DNA is TGCAGTGCTGGGGACTGGGATGGGAGCCAGGAGACCCAGTACTTC. The encoded protein is CSAGDWDGSQETQYF.

V and J are TRBV20-1 and TRBJ2-5, with 9 bases matching TRBD1. Unmatched junction bases numbered 6, after V lost 6 bases and J lost 4 bases. The germline CDR1 and CDR2 sequences are DFQATT and SNEGSKA (reference sequence). The CDR3 is 13 residues long. The CDR3 DNA reads TGCAGTGCGGGGGACAGGGAGGTAGAGACCCAGTACTTC. Its translation is CSAGDREVETQYF.

The chain is built from TRBV11-2 and TRBJ2-1; the D gene is possibly TRBD1 (6 bases). Trimming left V 6 bases short and J 2 bases short, with 11 bases between. CDR3 size: 14 residues. Germline values: CDR1 SGHAT, CDR2 FQNNGV. The CDR3 DNA reads as TGTGCCAGCAGTGACAGGCTCGCCTACAATGAGCAGTTCTTC. Its translation is CASSDRLAYNEQFF.

A few counts support this clonotype. The J gene is TRBJ2-7, the V gene TRBV5-1, with 7 bases matching TRBD1. V lost 0 bases to trimming and J lost 2 bases; unmatched junction nucleotides: 8. This CDR3 spans 16 amino acids. The germline CDR1 and CDR2 sequences are SGHRS and YFSETQ. CDR3 sequence (DNA): TGCGCCAGCAGCTTGGGGGGGACAGACGGGACCTACGAGCAGTACTTC. This encodes CASSLGGTDGTYEQYF.

The chain recombines TRBV5-1 with TRBJ1-1, with TRBD1 matching 10 bases. Per germline, CDR1 SGHRS and CDR2 YFSETQ. The CDR3 sequence is 16 residues long. V gave up 4 bases and J gave up 2 bases; unmatched junction bases: 8. CDR3 sequence reads: CASSPKGQGINTEAFF. CDR3 DNA sequence: TGCGCCAGCAGCCCCAAGGGACAGGGGATTAACACTGAAGCTTTCTTT. The full variable domain, in which reference TRBV5-1 and TRBJ1-1 provide the parts outside the CDR3, is KAGVTQTPRYLIKTRGQQVTLSCSPISGHRSVSWYQQTPGQGLQFLFEYFSETQRNKGNFPGRFSGRQFSNSRSEMNVSTLELGDSALYLCASSPKGQGINTEAFFGQGTRLTVV.

The rearrangement joins TRBV5-1 to TRBJ2-7; tentatively, D is TRBD2 (5 bases). The CDR3 has 16 amino acids. The germline gives CDR1 SGHRS, CDR2 YFSETQ. The V end lost 0 bases, the J end lost 0 bases, and 13 bases lay between the germline ends. The DNA of the CDR3 is TGCGCCAGCAGCTTGGAACATGAGGGTAACTCCTACGAGCAGTACGTC. The encoded protein is CASSLEHEGNSYEQYV.

With respect to this clonotype: Compared with germline, one end of the junction differs, possibly owing to a read error. The chain is built from TRBV18 and TRBJ2-5; D possibly matches TRBD1 or TRBD2 (5 bases each). Germline loops: CDR1 KGHSH, CDR2 LQKENI. The CDR3 length is 16 residues. Written as DNA, the CDR3 is TGTGCCAGCTCACCGAATCCGGGACGGGCACAAGGGACCCAGTACTTC. Protein product: CASSPNPGRAQGTQYF.

This chain links TRBV12-3 or TRBV12-4 with TRBJ2-5; 9 positions match TRBD2. V lost 7 bases to trimming and J lost 2 bases; unmatched junction nucleotides: 8. The CDR3 runs 15 residues. The CDR3 nucleotides are TGTGCCAGCACTACCCACCTAGCGGGGCAAGAGACCCAGTACTTC. Protein sequence: CASTTHLAGQETQYF.

The CDR3 region has the DNA TGTGCCAGCAGGGGGCTAGACCGTTCCTATGGCTACACCTTC. This translates into CASRGLDRSYGYTF. The V gene is TRBV7-2, the J gene TRBJ1-2; D might be TRBD1 (5 bases). The CDR3 consists of 14 residues. Germline V gives CDR1 SGHTA, CDR2 FQGNSA. V was shortened by 6 bases and J by 4 bases, with 15 bases between the two germline ends.